This T cell receptor (beta chain) was captured in a study of CD8 T cell repertoires and HIV-1 epitope variants. Study information: Control wells had CMV/EBV/flu peptides, negative Ebola AY9, or no peptide. Separate from the cultures, 1M uncultured T cells served as baseline.

Repertoires were generated with immunoSEQ multiplex PCR, while TCRdb's copy carries only in-frame clones and drops some. The sample consists of several thousand clones, about 66% of them appearing once. The V end was cut by 7 bases, the J end by 3 bases, with 13 bases between. Germline loops: CDR1 MNHEY, CDR2 SVGAGI. The CDR3 runs to 15 residues. This clone showed up just once. Its target is not known. The sample taken for sequencing was cultured CD8+ T cells derived from PBMCs. The rearrangement uses TRBV6-5 and TRBJ1-6; possible D gene TRBD1, 5 bases. This clonotype was sampled from a male donor with HIV. This chain's CDR3 is CASTDGGGYNSPLHF. CDR3 coding DNA: TGTGCCAGCACCGACGGGGGAGGCTATAATTCACCCCTCCACTTT.